These T cell receptor beta chains were read from a single sample in a study. TCRdb re-called the RT-PCR reads with MiXCR, one entry per CDR3 protein. The sample consists of around 700,000 distinct CDR3 sequences, 14% of them appearing once. The sequencing sample was made of memory CD4+ T cells from blood. These receptors came from a female donor in good health, serving as a healthy control. CDR3s include the opening cysteine and the closing phenylalanine or tryptophan. Each record gives: clone size, V gene, D gene, J gene, CDR3 DNA, CDR3 protein. The D gene is left open where the match is weak. Only part of the rows carry a size: once, few, many, or a class if the clone is expanded.

abundance: many; v_gene: TRBV3-1; d_gene: TRBD1; j_gene: TRBJ1-4; CDR3nt: TGCGCCAGCAGCTTAAGGACAGGGAATGAAAAACTGTTTTTT; CDR3aa: CASSLRTGNEKLFF
abundance: many; v_gene: TRBV20-1; d_gene: TRBD1; j_gene: TRBJ2-5; CDR3nt: TGCAGTGCTAGGGGCAGGACAGGGCAGGCAAAGACCCAGTACTTC; CDR3aa: CSARGRTGQAKTQYF
abundance: many; v_gene: TRBV6-5; d_gene: TRBD2; j_gene: TRBJ2-3; CDR3nt: TGTGCCAGCAGTTTGACTAGCCTCAGCACAGATACGCAGTATTTT; CDR3aa: CASSLTSLSTDTQYF
abundance: few; v_gene: TRBV7-2; d_gene: TRBD2; j_gene: TRBJ2-3; CDR3nt: TGTGCCAGCAGCCCCGGGACTAGCGTACAAAGAGGAGATACGCAGTATTTT; CDR3aa: CASSPGTSVQRGDTQYF
abundance: many; v_gene: TRBV6-5; d_gene: .; j_gene: TRBJ2-3; CDR3nt: TGTGCCAGCAGTTTTCCCAACACAGATACGCAGTATTTT; CDR3aa: CASSFPNTDTQYF
abundance: .; v_gene: TRBV12-3/TRBV12-4; d_gene: .; j_gene: TRBJ2-5; CDR3nt: TGTGCCAGCACCCCCGGGGAAGTCCAAGAGACCCAGTACTTC; CDR3aa: CASTPGEVQETQYF
abundance: few; v_gene: TRBV7-6; d_gene: .; j_gene: TRBJ1-5; CDR3nt: TGTGCCAGCAGCCCCCAGCCGGGGGGAAATCAGCCCCAGCATTTT; CDR3aa: CASSPQPGGNQPQHF
abundance: .; v_gene: TRBV5-1; d_gene: .; j_gene: TRBJ1-2; CDR3nt: TGCGCCAGCAGCCCGACCGCAGGGGAATACTATGGCTACACCTTC; CDR3aa: CASSPTAGEYYGYTF
abundance: many; v_gene: TRBV5-4; d_gene: .; j_gene: TRBJ2-7; CDR3nt: TGTGCCAGCAGCCCCGGGGAGTCCTACGAGCAGTACTTC; CDR3aa: CASSPGESYEQYF
abundance: many; v_gene: TRBV7-2; d_gene: TRBD2; j_gene: TRBJ2-1; CDR3nt: TGTGCCAGCAGCTTAGTGGGGGCGGGGGGAGCCCCCCAGCAGTTCTTC; CDR3aa: CASSLVGAGGAPQQFF
abundance: few; v_gene: TRBV20-1; d_gene: .; j_gene: TRBJ2-5; CDR3nt: TGCAGTGCTAGGAAACAGGGATGGTTATCTCGAGAGACCCAGTACTTC; CDR3aa: CSARKQGWLSRETQYF
abundance: many; v_gene: TRBV20-1; d_gene: .; j_gene: TRBJ2-1; CDR3nt: TGCAGTGCTAGAGATGCGGGCAGGTTATCCTACAATGAGCAGTTCTTC; CDR3aa: CSARDAGRLSYNEQFF
abundance: .; v_gene: TRBV28; d_gene: .; j_gene: TRBJ1-6; CDR3nt: TGTGCCAGCAGTTTTCCAGGGGCGGATTCACCCCTCCACTTT; CDR3aa: CASSFPGADSPLHF
abundance: .; v_gene: TRBV20-1; d_gene: TRBD1; j_gene: TRBJ1-2; CDR3nt: TGCAGTGCCCATTCAGGGGACAGGGTTTATGGCTACACCTTC; CDR3aa: CSAHSGDRVYGYTF
abundance: few; v_gene: TRBV29-1; d_gene: TRBD1; j_gene: TRBJ2-2; CDR3nt: TGCAGCGTTGAGGTAGTGGCAGGGGGTTATCCGGCCGGGGAGCTGTTTTTT; CDR3aa: CSVEVVAGGYPAGELFF
abundance: few; v_gene: TRBV5-1; d_gene: .; j_gene: TRBJ2-2; CDR3nt: TGCGCCAGCAGCTCTCTTAGTAACTCGAACACCGGGGAGCTGTTTTTT; CDR3aa: CASSSLSNSNTGELFF
abundance: few; v_gene: TRBV7-9; d_gene: .; j_gene: TRBJ2-1; CDR3nt: TGTGCCAGCAGCTTAACGCCGGCCCCTGAGCAGTTCTTC; CDR3aa: CASSLTPAPEQFF
abundance: few; v_gene: TRBV6-6; d_gene: .; j_gene: TRBJ2-3; CDR3nt: TGTGCCAGCCTCCTCGACAGCGGTGCCACGCAGTATTTT; CDR3aa: CASLLDSGATQYF
abundance: many; v_gene: TRBV7-2; d_gene: .; j_gene: TRBJ2-7; CDR3nt: TGTGCCAGCAGCTTAGCCGGGACATCCGCCTACGAGCAGTACTTC; CDR3aa: CASSLAGTSAYEQYF
abundance: .; v_gene: TRBV6-5; d_gene: TRBD2; j_gene: TRBJ2-7; CDR3nt: TGTGCCAGCAGTTCGACTAGCGGGAAATGGGCCGAGCAGTACTTC; CDR3aa: CASSSTSGKWAEQYF
abundance: many; v_gene: TRBV5-1; d_gene: .; j_gene: TRBJ2-7; CDR3nt: TGCGCCAGCAGCCCCCGTCGAGAATACGAGCAGTACTTC; CDR3aa: CASSPRREYEQYF
abundance: .; v_gene: TRBV5-5; d_gene: TRBD1; j_gene: TRBJ2-7; CDR3nt: TGTGCCAGCAGCTTGGGACAGGGCGTTCTCTCCTACGAGCAGTACTTC; CDR3aa: CASSLGQGVLSYEQYF
abundance: few; v_gene: TRBV20-1; d_gene: .; j_gene: TRBJ1-5; CDR3nt: TGCAGTGCTTCACAGGGTTTCAATCAGCCCCAGCATTTT; CDR3aa: CSASQGFNQPQHF
abundance: many; v_gene: TRBV12-3/TRBV12-4; d_gene: .; j_gene: TRBJ1-5; CDR3nt: TGTGCCAGCAGTTCCACCCGCACAGATCAGCCCCAGCATTTT; CDR3aa: CASSSTRTDQPQHF
abundance: few; v_gene: TRBV20-1; d_gene: TRBD1; j_gene: TRBJ1-2; CDR3nt: TGCAGTGCTAGTAAAACGGACAGGGCGTATGGCTACACCTTC; CDR3aa: CSASKTDRAYGYTF
abundance: few; v_gene: TRBV4-3; d_gene: .; j_gene: TRBJ1-2; CDR3nt: TGCGCCAGCAGCCAAGATGCTAACTATGGCTACACCTTC; CDR3aa: CASSQDANYGYTF
abundance: .; v_gene: TRBV27; d_gene: .; j_gene: TRBJ2-1; CDR3nt: TGTGCCAGATCTAACTCCTACAATGAGCAGTTCTTC; CDR3aa: CARSNSYNEQFF
abundance: .; v_gene: TRBV18; d_gene: TRBD1; j_gene: TRBJ2-7; CDR3nt: TGTGCCAGCTCACCCTGGCAGGGGGCCGACGAGCAGTACTTC; CDR3aa: CASSPWQGADEQYF
abundance: many; v_gene: TRBV20-1; d_gene: .; j_gene: TRBJ1-2; CDR3nt: TGCAGTGCTAGGCCTCCCTCCGGAGTAGACTATGGCTACACCTTC; CDR3aa: CSARPPSGVDYGYTF
abundance: .; v_gene: TRBV7-2; d_gene: .; j_gene: TRBJ2-7; CDR3nt: TGTGCCAGCGCCCCCTTTTCAGTAGACAGCGTCTCCTCCTACGAGCAGTACTTC; CDR3aa: CASAPFSVDSVSSYEQYF
abundance: .; v_gene: TRBV28; d_gene: TRBD1; j_gene: TRBJ1-5; CDR3nt: TGTGCCACCCGATCGGACAGGGCCAATCAGCCCCAGCATTTT; CDR3aa: CATRSDRANQPQHF
abundance: many; v_gene: TRBV6-5; d_gene: TRBD1; j_gene: TRBJ1-6; CDR3nt: TGTGCCAGCAGTTACGAGGGACAGGGACTTTCACCCCTCCACTTT; CDR3aa: CASSYEGQGLSPLHF
abundance: .; v_gene: TRBV19; d_gene: TRBD1; j_gene: TRBJ2-3; CDR3nt: TGTGCCAGTAGTATCCTACGACAGGGGGCCGGGACAGATGCGCAGTATTTT; CDR3aa: CASSILRQGAGTDAQYF
abundance: .; v_gene: TRBV5-1; d_gene: TRBD1; j_gene: TRBJ1-1; CDR3nt: TGCGCCAGCACCGACAGGGGCGCGAGCACTGAAGCTTTCTTT; CDR3aa: CASTDRGASTEAFF
abundance: few; v_gene: TRBV4-1; d_gene: .; j_gene: TRBJ1-1; CDR3nt: TGCGCCAGCAGCCGGTCCGGGGTGATCACTGAAGCTTTCTTT; CDR3aa: CASSRSGVITEAFF
abundance: many; v_gene: TRBV10-3; d_gene: .; j_gene: TRBJ2-7; CDR3nt: TGTGCCATCAAAAGGGAGTACGAGCAGTACTTC; CDR3aa: CAIKREYEQYF
abundance: .; v_gene: TRBV12-3/TRBV12-4; d_gene: .; j_gene: TRBJ1-1; CDR3nt: TGTGCCTCCGGGACGGTGAACACTGAAGCTTTCTTT; CDR3aa: CASGTVNTEAFF
abundance: few; v_gene: TRBV20-1; d_gene: .; j_gene: TRBJ1-1; CDR3nt: TGCAGTGCTAGTAAAGGGTACACTGAAGCTTTCTTT; CDR3aa: CSASKGYTEAFF
abundance: few; v_gene: TRBV12-3/TRBV12-4; d_gene: .; j_gene: TRBJ2-3; CDR3nt: TGTGCCAGCAGGCCGAACTCTGCTGGTTCAACAGATACGCAGTATTTT; CDR3aa: CASRPNSAGSTDTQYF
abundance: few; v_gene: TRBV7-6; d_gene: .; j_gene: TRBJ2-7; CDR3nt: TGTGCCAGCAGCTTAGCCCAGTCCCGGGGAGACCTAACCTACGAGCAGTACTTC; CDR3aa: CASSLAQSRGDLTYEQYF
abundance: many; v_gene: TRBV10-2; d_gene: TRBD1; j_gene: TRBJ1-1; CDR3nt: TGCGCCAGCAGTGAGCCGACAGGGGGCCAAGCTTTCTTT; CDR3aa: CASSEPTGGQAFF
abundance: once; v_gene: TRBV1; d_gene: .; j_gene: TRBJ2-2; CDR3nt: TGCACCAGCAGCCAGTCCCTTTTGAGGTGTAAGCGGGAGGGCCTCTGGATTTTT; CDR3aa: CTSSQSLLRCKREGLWIF
abundance: few; v_gene: TRBV20-1; d_gene: TRBD2; j_gene: TRBJ2-1; CDR3nt: TGCAGTGCTATCGGGACTAGCAGAAACAATGAGCAGTTCTTC; CDR3aa: CSAIGTSRNNEQFF
abundance: few; v_gene: TRBV27; d_gene: TRBD1; j_gene: TRBJ1-5; CDR3nt: TGTGCCAGCAGGCCTGGGACAGGGTTCGGTCAGCCCCAGCATTTT; CDR3aa: CASRPGTGFGQPQHF
abundance: few; v_gene: TRBV20-1; d_gene: TRBD2; j_gene: TRBJ2-2; CDR3nt: TGCAGTGCTAAAAGGGGAGGGATCACCGGGGAGCTGTTTTTT; CDR3aa: CSAKRGGITGELFF
abundance: .; v_gene: TRBV20-1; d_gene: TRBD1; j_gene: TRBJ1-2; CDR3nt: TGCAGTGCTAGCCCCCGGGACAGTAATTATGGCTACACCTTC; CDR3aa: CSASPRDSNYGYTF
abundance: many; v_gene: TRBV5-1; d_gene: .; j_gene: TRBJ1-1; CDR3nt: TGCGCCAGCAGCGTGGAGGTGAACACTGAAGCTTTCTTT; CDR3aa: CASSVEVNTEAFF
abundance: many; v_gene: TRBV10-3; d_gene: .; j_gene: TRBJ2-3; CDR3nt: TGTGCCATCAGTGAGTCTAACAGGGGCACAGATACGCAGTATTTT; CDR3aa: CAISESNRGTDTQYF
abundance: few; v_gene: TRBV27; d_gene: .; j_gene: TRBJ2-7; CDR3nt: TGTGCCAGTTCAGTGTGGGGGCGAACCTACGAGCAGTACTTC; CDR3aa: CASSVWGRTYEQYF